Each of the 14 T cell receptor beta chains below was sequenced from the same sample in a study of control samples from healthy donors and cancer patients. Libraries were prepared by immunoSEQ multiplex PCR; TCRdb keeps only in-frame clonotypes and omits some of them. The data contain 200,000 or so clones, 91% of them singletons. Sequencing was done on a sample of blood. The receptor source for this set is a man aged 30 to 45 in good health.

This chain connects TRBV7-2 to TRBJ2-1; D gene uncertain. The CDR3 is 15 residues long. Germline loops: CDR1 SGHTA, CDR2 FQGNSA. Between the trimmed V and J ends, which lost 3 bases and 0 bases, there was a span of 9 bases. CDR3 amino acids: CASSLQSYSYNEQFF. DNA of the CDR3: TGTGCCAGCAGCTTGCAAAGCTACTCCTACAATGAGCAGTTCTTC.

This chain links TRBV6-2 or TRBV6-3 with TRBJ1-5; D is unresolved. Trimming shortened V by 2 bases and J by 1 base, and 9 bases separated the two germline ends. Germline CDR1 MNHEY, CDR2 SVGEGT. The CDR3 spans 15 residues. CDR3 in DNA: TGTGCCAGCAGTTACCTTGCAGTCAGCAATCAGCCCCAGCATTTT. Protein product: CASSYLAVSNQPQHF.

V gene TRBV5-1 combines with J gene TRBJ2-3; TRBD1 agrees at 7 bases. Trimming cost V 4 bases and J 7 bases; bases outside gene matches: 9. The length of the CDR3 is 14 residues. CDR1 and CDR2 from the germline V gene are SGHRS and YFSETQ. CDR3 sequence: CASSPRTGGNTQYF. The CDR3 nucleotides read TGCGCCAGCAGCCCCCGGACAGGCGGAAATACGCAGTATTTT.

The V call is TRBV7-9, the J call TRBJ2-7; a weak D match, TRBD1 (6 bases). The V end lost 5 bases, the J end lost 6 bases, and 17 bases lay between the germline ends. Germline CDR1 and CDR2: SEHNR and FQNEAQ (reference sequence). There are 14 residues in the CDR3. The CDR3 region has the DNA TGTGCCAGCAGCCAGGACAGCCTTAAACGCGAGCAGTACTTC. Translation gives CASSQDSLKREQYF.

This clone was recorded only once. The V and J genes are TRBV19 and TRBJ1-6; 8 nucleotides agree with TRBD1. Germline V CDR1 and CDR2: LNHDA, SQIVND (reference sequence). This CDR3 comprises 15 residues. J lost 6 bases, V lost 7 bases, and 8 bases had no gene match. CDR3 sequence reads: CASTSGDRGNSPLHF. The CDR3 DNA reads TGTGCCAGTACCTCAGGCGACAGGGGTAATTCACCCCTCCACTTT. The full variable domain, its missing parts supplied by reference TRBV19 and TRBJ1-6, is DGGITQSPKYLFRKEGQNVTLSCEQNLNHDAMYWYRQDPGQGLRLIYYSQIVNDFQKGDIAEGYSVSREKKESFPLTVTSAQKNPTAFYLCASTSGDRGNSPLHFGNGTRLTVT.

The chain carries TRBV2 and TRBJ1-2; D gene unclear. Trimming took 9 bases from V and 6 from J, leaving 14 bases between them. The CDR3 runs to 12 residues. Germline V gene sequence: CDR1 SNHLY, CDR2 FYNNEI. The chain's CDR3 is CASGMLLDGYTF. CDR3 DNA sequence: TGTGCCAGTGGGATGCTATTGGATGGCTACACCTTC.

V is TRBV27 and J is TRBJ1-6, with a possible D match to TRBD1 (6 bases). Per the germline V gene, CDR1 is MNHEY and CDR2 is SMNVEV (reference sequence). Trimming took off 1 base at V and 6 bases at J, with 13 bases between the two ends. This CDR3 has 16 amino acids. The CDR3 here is CASSLFFRGGNSPLHF. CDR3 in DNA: TGTGCCAGCAGTTTATTTTTCAGGGGCGGTAATTCACCCCTCCACTTT.

This chain's CDR3 is CASSPSGGSSYNEQFF. In nucleotides, the CDR3 is TGTGCCAGCAGCCCATCGGGGGGAAGCTCCTACAATGAGCAGTTCTTC. The chain is built from TRBV7-9 and TRBJ2-1; 7 bases align to TRBD2. The CDR3 is made up of 16 amino acids. Germline V CDR1 and CDR2: SEHNR, FQNEAQ (reference sequence). The V segment lost 5 bases and the J segment 0 bases; nucleotides outside the gene matches: 7.

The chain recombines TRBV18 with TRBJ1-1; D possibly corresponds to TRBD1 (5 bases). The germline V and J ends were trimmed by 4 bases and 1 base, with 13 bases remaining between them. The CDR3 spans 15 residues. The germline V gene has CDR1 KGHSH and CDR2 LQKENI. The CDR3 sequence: CASSQSTDPNTEAFF. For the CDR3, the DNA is TGTGCCAGCTCACAATCGACAGACCCGAACACTGAAGCTTTCTTT.

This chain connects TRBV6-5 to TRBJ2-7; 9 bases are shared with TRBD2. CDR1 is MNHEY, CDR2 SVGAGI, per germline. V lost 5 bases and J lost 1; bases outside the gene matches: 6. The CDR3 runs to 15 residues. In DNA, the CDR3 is TGTGCCAGCAGTCCCGCGGGGGGGCCTTCCTACGAGCAGTACTTC. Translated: CASSPAGGPSYEQYF.

CDR3 bases: TGTGCCACCAGCAGACCGGGCTATGGCTACACCTTC. This sequence encodes CATSRPGYGYTF. V and J are TRBV15 and TRBJ1-2; D gene ambiguous. Trimming left V 2 bases short and J 4 bases short, with 5 bases between. The length of the CDR3 is 12 residues. CDR1 and CDR2 from the germline V gene are LNHNV and YYDKDF (reference sequence).

This CDR3 reads CASSPVWGNTEAFF. The DNA for the CDR3 is TGTGCCAGCAGTCCCGTTTGGGGGAACACTGAAGCTTTCTTT. The V and J genes are TRBV6-5 and TRBJ1-1; D gene unclear. Looked up from germline, CDR1 is MNHEY and CDR2 is SVGAGI. This CDR3 spans 14 amino acids. V was shortened by 5 bases and J by 1 base, with 11 bases between the two germline ends.

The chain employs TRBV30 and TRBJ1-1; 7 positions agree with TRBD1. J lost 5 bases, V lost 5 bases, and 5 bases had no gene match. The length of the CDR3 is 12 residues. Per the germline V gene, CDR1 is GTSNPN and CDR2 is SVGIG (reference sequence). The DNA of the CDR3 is TGTGCCTGGGGAAGGGGGCCTACTGAAGCTTTCTTT. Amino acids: CAWGRGPTEAFF.

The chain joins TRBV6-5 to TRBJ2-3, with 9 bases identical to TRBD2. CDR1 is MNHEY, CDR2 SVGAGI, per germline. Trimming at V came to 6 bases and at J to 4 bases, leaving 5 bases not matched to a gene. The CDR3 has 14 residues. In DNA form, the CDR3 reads TGTGCCAGCAGGCGGGGGGGCAGGGCAGATACGCAGTATTTT. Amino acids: CASRRGGRADTQYF.